Below, 9 T cell receptor beta chains from the same sample are listed, as sequenced in a study of shared clonotypes between healthy human individuals (dated by TCRdb to between 2020 and 2021). Libraries were constructed by the immunoSEQ multiplex PCR assay. The source is immuneACCESS, and TCRdb retained only in-frame sequences with V and J called. Part of the clones is not carried over; for the studies checked, unresolved V genes explain less than half of this, and the remainder is unexplained. In this sample the table shows some 470,000 clones, approximately 80% of which occur a single time. The ten largest clones represent 10% to 15% of the sample. The sequencing sample was made of PBMCs. The receptors originated from a woman between 40 and 50 years old in good health. Some clones in this sample may be carry-over from other donors' samples.

This rearrangement joins TRBV7-9 to TRBJ2-1, with no clear D. This CDR3 is 11 amino acids long. Trimming shortened V by 11 bases and J by 0 bases, and 5 bases separated the two germline ends. Per the germline V gene, CDR1 is SEHNR and CDR2 is FQNEAQ (reference sequence). The CDR3 reads CACPSYNEQFF. DNA for the CDR3: TGTGCCTGCCCCTCCTACAATGAGCAGTTCTTC.

The chain has TRBV30 and TRBJ1-2, with D perhaps matching TRBD1 (5 bases). CDR1 and CDR2 from the germline V gene are GTSNPN and SVGIG (reference sequence). The CDR3 covers 13 residues. The V end was cut by 2 bases, the J end by 4 bases, with 11 bases between. In DNA, the CDR3 is TGTGCCTGGAGTCCAGGGTTGCTCTATGGCTACACCTTC. Protein: CAWSPGLLYGYTF.

The chain uses TRBV5-4 and TRBJ1-1; TRBD1 agrees at 11 bases. V shed 4 bases and J 4 bases; nucleotides not matched to a gene: 9. The length of the CDR3 is 16 residues. Germline V gene sequence: CDR1 SGHNT, CDR2 YYREEE (reference sequence). CDR3 nucleotide sequence: TGTGCCAGCAGCGACGGACAGGGGGCCGGGGGCACTGAAGCTTTCTTT. It is translated as CASSDGQGAGGTEAFF.

The chain links TRBV11-2 to TRBJ2-2; 8 bases are shared with TRBD2. V shed 1 base, J shed 5 bases, and the junction held 9 bases outside the gene matches. The CDR3 covers 17 residues. Germline V lookup: CDR1 SGHAT, CDR2 FQNNGV. The CDR3 is CASSLVEIAGRTGELFF. The CDR3 DNA follows: TGTGCCAGCAGCTTAGTGGAGATAGCGGGAAGGACCGGGGAGCTGTTTTTT.

This clone was seen a handful of times. This chain links TRBV12-2 with TRBJ1-5; the D call TRBD1 from the table was never checked on the DNA. TRBV12-2 corresponds to a pseudogene. The CDR3 sequence is 18 residues long. The chain's CDR3 is CASRDLIRDRNSNQPQHF. Here the CDR3 DNA reads TGTGCAAGTCGCGACCTGATCCGGGACAGAAATAGCAATCAGCCCCAGCATTTT.

The chain recombines TRBV10-2 with TRBJ2-7; 8 bases align to TRBD2. Per germline, CDR1 WSHSY and CDR2 SAAADI. There are 13 residues in the CDR3. Losses at the gene ends were 7 bases for V and 3 bases for J; bases not matched to a gene: 5. Here the CDR3 reads CASTGTRIYEQYF. The CDR3 nucleotides are TGCGCCAGCACCGGGACTAGGATCTACGAGCAGTACTTC.

This chain connects TRBV2 to TRBJ2-1; 7 positions agree with TRBD1. The V segment lost 6 bases and the J segment 0 bases; nucleotides outside the gene matches: 5. The germline V gene has CDR1 SNHLY and CDR2 FYNNEI. This CDR3 comprises 15 residues. This CDR3 reads CASRGGPSSYNEQFF. In DNA form, the CDR3 reads TGTGCCAGCAGAGGGGGCCCTAGCTCCTACAATGAGCAGTTCTTC.

The gene calls are TRBV28 and TRBJ2-7; D not resolved. This CDR3 spans 15 amino acids. Trimming pared 3 bases from V and 3 bases from J, leaving 15 bases between. Germline values: CDR1 MDHEN, CDR2 SYDVKM. The DNA for the CDR3 is TGTGCCAGCAGTTTTACGGATGCCTACTACTACGAGCAGTACTTC. It encodes CASSFTDAYYYEQYF.

The chain combines TRBV30 with TRBJ2-1; D not resolved. The CDR3 length is 14 residues. Trimming cost V 0 bases and J 5 bases, with 11 bases left between them. CDR1 and CDR2 from the germline V gene are GTSNPN and SVGIG (reference sequence). CDR3 residues: CAWSVSPGNNEQFF. Written as DNA, the CDR3 is TGTGCCTGGAGTGTAAGTCCCGGTAACAATGAGCAGTTCTTC.